Below are 25 T cell receptor beta chains sequenced from a single sample in a study of cytomegalovirus exposure and HLA in healthy donors. The table came from immunoSEQ multiplex PCR; TCRdb's copy has only in-frame clones and leaves some out. The sample shows about 160,000 clones, about 96% of them seen only once. Sequenced sample: PBMCs. These receptors all come from a woman aged 18-35 years in good health and CMV-seronegative.

V is TRBV5-4 and J is TRBJ1-6, with no clear D. CDR1 and CDR2 from the germline V gene are SGHNT and YYREEE (reference sequence). This CDR3 comprises 13 residues. The V gene lost 4 bases and the J gene lost 11 bases, with 13 bases spanning the gap. The CDR3 DNA reads TGTGCCAGCAGCACCGCCTCAACGGCACCCCTCCACTTT. It translates to CASSTASTAPLHF.

This chain uses TRBV7-8 with TRBJ2-3, with D unclear. The CDR3 runs 12 residues. Germline V gene sequence: CDR1 SGHVS, CDR2 FQNEAQ. V was cut by 4 bases and J by 6 bases, with 8 bases left in between. In DNA, the CDR3 is TGTGCCAGCAGCTCCCGTATGGATACGCAGTATTTT. It specifies CASSSRMDTQYF.

The rearrangement uses TRBV9 and TRBJ1-1; 8 positions match TRBD1. Germline V gene lookup returns CDR1 SGDLS and CDR2 YYNGEE. The CDR3 length is 15 residues. V was pared by 4 bases and J by 0 bases, with 5 bases of the junction left unmatched. CDR3 residues: CASSTQDRVNTEAFF. The CDR3, as DNA: TGTGCCAGCAGCACCCAGGACAGGGTGAACACTGAAGCTTTCTTT.

This chain connects TRBV5-4 to TRBJ2-7; D not certain. V lost 0 bases and J 4 bases, leaving 5 bases between the germline ends. Germline lookup yields CDR1 SGHNT and CDR2 YYREEE (reference sequence). This CDR3 comprises 12 residues. CDR3 DNA sequence: TGTGCCAGCAGCTTGGTCGGGTACGAGCAGTACTTC. Protein product: CASSLVGYEQYF.

The chain uses TRBV7-9 and TRBJ2-1, with 14 bases that match TRBD2. The CDR3 loop spans 15 amino acids. V trimming: 5 bases; J trimming: 8 bases; junction bases outside the gene matches: 5. From germline, CDR1 is SEHNR and CDR2 FQNEAQ (reference sequence). CDR3 sequence: CASSPGLAGGDEQFF. In DNA, the CDR3 is TGTGCCAGCAGCCCCGGACTAGCGGGGGGAGATGAGCAGTTCTTC.

This clone was observed once. The chain joins TRBV29-1 to TRBJ2-3; TRBD2 agrees at 15 bases. There are 15 residues in the CDR3. The V gene end was trimmed by 6 bases and the J gene end by 5 bases; junction bases not matched to a gene: 6. Germline V CDR1 and CDR2: SQVTM, ANQGSEA. The CDR3 DNA sequence: TGCAGCGTAGCCGGGACTAGCGGGGGGCAAGATACGCAGTATTTT. Translation gives CSVAGTSGGQDTQYF.

The genes are TRBV9 and TRBJ2-1; TRBD2 agrees at 16 bases. Looked up from germline, CDR1 is SGDLS and CDR2 is YYNGEE. After removal of 4 bases from V and 3 bases from J, the junction contained 10 bases not matched to a gene. The CDR3 contains 19 residues. CDR3 in amino acids: CASSNSGTSGGGGYNEQFF. In nucleotides, the CDR3 is TGTGCCAGCAGCAATTCCGGGACTAGCGGGGGGGGCGGCTACAATGAGCAGTTCTTC.

V usage is TRBV6-4 and J usage is TRBJ1-4; D call uncertain. CDR3 length: 13 amino acids. From germline, CDR1 is MRHNA and CDR2 SNTAGT. Trimming cost V 8 bases and J 2 bases, with 9 bases left between them. This chain's CDR3 is CASPRVTNEKLFF. The CDR3 DNA follows: TGTGCCAGCCCCCGAGTTACTAATGAAAAACTGTTTTTT.

This clone showed up just once. The chain carries TRBV7-9 and TRBJ1-2, with D perhaps matching TRBD1 (6 bases). This CDR3 region has 14 residues. The V gene's germline CDR1 is SEHNR and CDR2 FQNEAQ (reference sequence). Trimming cost V 5 bases and J 6 bases, with 16 bases left between them. CDR3 in DNA: TGTGCCAGCAGCGCTCAGGGGCCTACGCATGGCTACACCTTC. It translates to CASSAQGPTHGYTF.

This sequence joins TRBV5-6 and TRBJ1-5, with D tentatively TRBD1 (5 bases). CDR1 SGHDT and CDR2 YYEEEE come from the germline V gene. The V gene lost 3 bases and the J gene lost 5 bases, with 12 bases spanning the gap. The CDR3 loop spans 14 amino acids. CDR3 sequence reads: CASSSTAGDQPQHF. CDR3 DNA sequence: TGTGCCAGCAGCTCGACGGCGGGGGATCAGCCCCAGCATTTT.

This clone was seen just once. CDR3 sequence reads: CASSLSRDRETYGYTF. CDR3 bases: TGTGCCAGCAGCCTCTCCCGGGACAGGGAAACTTATGGCTACACCTTC. The chain couples TRBV4-2 to TRBJ1-2, with 9 bases identical to TRBD1. The CDR3 contains 16 residues. Losses at the gene ends were 4 bases for V and 5 bases for J; bases not matched to a gene: 11. Germline V lookup: CDR1 LGHNA, CDR2 YNFKEQ.

The chain joins TRBV7-3 to TRBJ2-5; D is unclear. CDR3 size: 13 residues. Trimming left V 0 bases short and J 4 bases short, with 6 bases between. Germline V gene data show CDR1 as SGHTA and CDR2 as FQGTGA. The CDR3 loop reads CASSLTRSETQYF. CDR3 nucleotide sequence: TGTGCCAGCAGCTTAACACGGTCAGAGACCCAGTACTTC.

The CDR3, as DNA: TGCGCCAGCAGCCAAGATCCTGGAGCGACAGATACGCAGTATTTT. It specifies CASSQDPGATDTQYF. The rearrangement links TRBV4-3 to TRBJ2-3; D is undetermined. Germline V gene data show CDR1 as LGHNA and CDR2 as YSLEER. Trimming left V 0 bases short and J 3 bases short, with 10 bases between. The CDR3 runs 15 residues.

J is TRBJ1-5 and V is TRBV27; TRBD1 aligns across 8 bases. Germline CDR1 MNHEY, CDR2 SMNVEV (reference sequence). The CDR3 loop spans 15 amino acids. J lost 4 bases, V lost 5 bases, and 7 bases had no gene match. The CDR3 protein is CASSPADRVNQPQHF. The CDR3 nucleotides are TGTGCCAGCAGTCCGGCGGACAGGGTAAATCAGCCCCAGCATTTT.

This sequence joins TRBV25-1 and TRBJ2-3; 10 bases are a match to TRBD1. CDR1 is MGHDK, CDR2 SYGVNS, per germline. The CDR3 spans 18 residues. The V and J ends lost 1 base and 0 bases, in that order; junction bases with no gene match: 7. DNA for the CDR3: TGTGCCAGCAGTGAATCAGATTGGGACAGGGGTAGCACAGATACGCAGTATTTT. It specifies CASSESDWDRGSTDTQYF.

This chain links TRBV4-1 with TRBJ2-3, with a weak D call TRBD2 (6 bases). Germline V lookup: CDR1 MGHRA, CDR2 YSYEKL. With 1 base removed from V and 14 bases from J, the gap between germline ends came to 10 bases. CDR3 length: 11 residues. In DNA form, the CDR3 reads TGCGCCAGCAGCCAAGGACTAGAGTCGTATTTT. This translates into CASSQGLESYF.

The chain joins TRBV7-6 to TRBJ2-5, with 10 positions matching TRBD1. Germline V gene sequence: CDR1 SGHVS, CDR2 FNYEAQ. The CDR3 totals 19 residues. The V and J ends lost 5 bases and 0 bases, in that order; junction bases with no gene match: 15. The CDR3 coding sequence is TGTGCCAGCAGCCCTGGGACAGGGGTAATTTCCCCGTACCAAGAGACCCAGTACTTC. This sequence encodes CASSPGTGVISPYQETQYF.

The V call is TRBV4-3, the J call TRBJ2-7, with 10 bases that match TRBD1. This CDR3 contains 16 residues. Germline lookup yields CDR1 LGHNA and CDR2 YSLEER. The J segment lost 3 bases and the V segment lost 2 bases, leaving 7 bases of the junction unmatched. This CDR3 reads CASSQYGTGDNYEQYF. DNA for the CDR3: TGCGCCAGCAGCCAATACGGGACAGGGGATAACTACGAGCAGTACTTC.

The chain is built from TRBV13 and TRBJ2-4; D ambiguous. CDR1 PRHDT and CDR2 FYEKMQ come from the germline V gene (reference sequence). The length of the CDR3 is 13 residues. The V end was cut by 8 bases, the J end by 3 bases, with 11 bases between. The CDR3 reads CASSNNGKNIQYF. The DNA for the CDR3 is TGTGCCAGCTCAAACAATGGCAAAAACATTCAGTACTTC.

The rearrangement joins TRBV25-1 to TRBJ2-5; D ambiguous. The V end lost 1 base, the J end lost 1 base, and 7 bases lay between the germline ends. The CDR3 is made up of 14 amino acids. Germline V lookup: CDR1 MGHDK, CDR2 SYGVNS. CDR3 residues: CASSESRLQETQYF. The DNA for the CDR3 is TGTGCCAGCAGTGAATCCCGACTCCAAGAGACCCAGTACTTC. The full variable domain, with the rest looked up from reference TRBV25-1 and TRBJ2-5, is EADIYQTPRYLVIGTGKKITLECSQTMGHDKMYWYQQDPGMELHLIHYSYGVNSTEKGDLSSESTVSRIRTEHFPLTLESARPSHTSQYLCASSESRLQETQYFGPGTRLLVL.

This chain connects TRBV2 to TRBJ2-6; D is unresolved. This CDR3 has 14 residues. V was trimmed by 2 bases and J by 2 bases, leaving 4 bases between them. Germline V CDR1 and CDR2: SNHLY, FYNNEI. The CDR3 region is CASSESAGANVLTF. In DNA, the CDR3 is TGTGCCAGCAGTGAATCAGCTGGGGCCAACGTCCTGACTTTC.

The chain couples TRBV7-2 to TRBJ1-4; 7 bases align to TRBD1. Germline assignment: CDR1 SGHTA and CDR2 FQGNSA. V lost 2 bases and J lost 6; bases outside the gene matches: 6. This CDR3 has 15 amino acids. CDR3 residues: CASSLRTGGDEKLFF. The CDR3 bases are TGTGCCAGCAGCTTAAGGACAGGAGGGGATGAAAAACTGTTTTTT.

The rearrangement joins TRBV5-8 to TRBJ1-6; D may be TRBD1 (5 bases). Trimming shortened V by 4 bases and J by 7 bases, and 12 bases separated the two germline ends. This CDR3 contains 14 residues. The germline V gene has CDR1 SGHTS and CDR2 YDEGEE. The DNA for the CDR3 is TGTGCCAGCAGCCGCCGGGGGGTGAATTCACCCCTCCACTTT. As protein: CASSRRGVNSPLHF.

The chain joins TRBV27 to TRBJ1-1; 9 positions agree with TRBD1. CDR3 length: 14 amino acids. Germline CDR1 MNHEY, CDR2 SMNVEV (reference sequence). With 4 bases clipped from V and 5 bases from J, the junction kept 5 bases outside the gene matches. The CDR3 region has the DNA TGTGCCAGCAGTTACGGACAGGGGCGAACTGAAGCTTTCTTT. As protein: CASSYGQGRTEAFF.

This chain connects TRBV14 to TRBJ2-3; 8 nucleotides agree with TRBD2. V dropped 3 bases and J dropped 3; count of bases not matched to a gene: 11. The CDR3 covers 17 residues. From germline, CDR1 is SGHDN and CDR2 FVKESK. CDR3 sequence (DNA): TGTGCCAGCAGCCACGGACGGGGGGGCTTTGAAACAGATACGCAGTATTTT. This codes for CASSHGRGGFETDTQYF.